The TCR beta chain described here comes from a study of beta chain features in type 1 diabetes. Overall study findings and caveats: Individuals with type 1 diabetes displayed fewer insertions and more deletions at VDJ junctions. In every one of the four CD4+ subsets, TCRB CDR3s were moderately but significantly shorter in Type 1 diabetes patients.

Germline trimming cut 2 bases from V and 2 bases from J; bases unmatched to any gene: 7. CDR3 length equals 16 residues. CDR1 and CDR2 from the germline V gene are MNHNS and SASEGT. The study reverse transcribed the entire isolated RNA, so it sequenced expressed TCRB transcripts. Assay used: immunoSEQ multiplex PCR; TCRdb lists only in-frame clones, some missing. The sample includes hundreds of thousands of clones, roughly 17% of them seen just once. This clone was seen only a few times. Its antigen remains unknown. This chain links TRBV6-1 with TRBJ2-3, with 7 bases lining up with TRBD1. The sequence came from a woman between 18 and 29 years old in good health. The material sequenced was naive CD4+ T cells from blood. The CDR3 DNA sequence: TGTGCCAGCAGTGAACCGGGACAGCGGCCCACAGATACGCAGTATTTT. It codes for CASSEPGQRPTDTQYF.